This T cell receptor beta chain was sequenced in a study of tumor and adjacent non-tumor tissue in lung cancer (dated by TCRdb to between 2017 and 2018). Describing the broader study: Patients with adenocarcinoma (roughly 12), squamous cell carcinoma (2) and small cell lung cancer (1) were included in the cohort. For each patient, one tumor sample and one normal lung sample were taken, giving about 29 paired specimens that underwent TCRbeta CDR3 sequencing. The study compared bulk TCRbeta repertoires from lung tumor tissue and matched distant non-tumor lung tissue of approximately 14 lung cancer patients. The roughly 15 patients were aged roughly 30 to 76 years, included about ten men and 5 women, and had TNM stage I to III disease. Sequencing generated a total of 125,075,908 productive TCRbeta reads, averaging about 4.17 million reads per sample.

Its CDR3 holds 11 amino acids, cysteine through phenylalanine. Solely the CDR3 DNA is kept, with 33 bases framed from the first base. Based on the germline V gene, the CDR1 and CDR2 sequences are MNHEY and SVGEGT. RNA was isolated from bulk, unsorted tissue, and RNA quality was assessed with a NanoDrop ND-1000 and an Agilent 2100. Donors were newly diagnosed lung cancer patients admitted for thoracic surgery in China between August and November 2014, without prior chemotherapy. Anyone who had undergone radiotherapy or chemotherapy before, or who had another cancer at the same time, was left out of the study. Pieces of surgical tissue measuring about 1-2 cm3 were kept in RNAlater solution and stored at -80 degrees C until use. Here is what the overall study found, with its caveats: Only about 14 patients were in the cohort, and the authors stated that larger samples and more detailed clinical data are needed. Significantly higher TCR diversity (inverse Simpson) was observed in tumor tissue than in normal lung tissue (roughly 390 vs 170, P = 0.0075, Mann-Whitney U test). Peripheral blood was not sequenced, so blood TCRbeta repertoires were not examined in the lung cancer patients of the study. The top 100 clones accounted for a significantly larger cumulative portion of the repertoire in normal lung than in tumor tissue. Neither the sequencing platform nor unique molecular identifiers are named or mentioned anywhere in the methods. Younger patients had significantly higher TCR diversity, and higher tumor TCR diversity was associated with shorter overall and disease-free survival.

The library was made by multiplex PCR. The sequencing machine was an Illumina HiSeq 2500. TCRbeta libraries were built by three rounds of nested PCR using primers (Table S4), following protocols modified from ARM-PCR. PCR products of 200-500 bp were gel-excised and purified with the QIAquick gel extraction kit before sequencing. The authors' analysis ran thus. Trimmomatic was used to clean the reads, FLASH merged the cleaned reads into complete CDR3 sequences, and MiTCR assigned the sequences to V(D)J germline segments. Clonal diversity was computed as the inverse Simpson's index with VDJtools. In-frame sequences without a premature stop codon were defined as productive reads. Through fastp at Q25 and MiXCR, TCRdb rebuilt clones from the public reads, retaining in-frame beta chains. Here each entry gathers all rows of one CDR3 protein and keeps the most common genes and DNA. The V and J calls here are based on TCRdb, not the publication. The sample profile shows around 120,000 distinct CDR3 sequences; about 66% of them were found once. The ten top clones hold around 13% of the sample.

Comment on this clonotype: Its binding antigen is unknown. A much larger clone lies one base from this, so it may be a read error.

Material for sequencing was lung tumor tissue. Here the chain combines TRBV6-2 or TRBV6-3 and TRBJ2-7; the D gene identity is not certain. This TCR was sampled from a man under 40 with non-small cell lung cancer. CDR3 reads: CASQRKNEQYF. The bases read TGTGCTTCACAGAGGAAGAACGAGCAGTACTTC.